Described below is a single T cell receptor beta chain sequence and its context. Its antigen is unknown. The CDR3 covers 15 residues. V was clipped by 4 bases and J by 3 bases, with 13 bases between them. Germline-derived CDR1 and CDR2 are LNHNV and YYDKDF (reference sequence). This specimen belongs to a study of OX40 agonist ivuxolimab in advanced cancers. The wider study: The patients' treatment was ivuxolimab, an agonistic anti-OX40 (CD134) antibody. Partial responses occurred in three patients (one hepatocellular carcinoma, two cutaneous melanoma). General study points: CD8+ T cells showed, on average, more clonal expansion than CD4+ cells. In the 0.1 to 3.0 mg/kg range, CD4+ and CD8+ blood T cells had expanded clonally by week 6.

Sequencing was performed with immunoSEQ multiplex PCR; in TCRdb, only in-frame clones are kept and a portion is missing. The repertoire holds about 37,000 clones, with 70% to 85% as singletons. This material consisted of CD4+ or CD8+ T cells sorted from blood, taken in a trial of the OX40 agonist ivuxolimab. The TCR sequence derives from an adult with an advanced solid tumor such as melanoma, head and neck, liver or kidney cancer. The chain couples TRBV15 to TRBJ1-3, with D perhaps TRBD1 (6 bases). DNA of the CDR3: TGTGCCACCAGCAAAAACCCAGGGGTTGGAAACACCATATATTTT. This codes for CATSKNPGVGNTIYF.